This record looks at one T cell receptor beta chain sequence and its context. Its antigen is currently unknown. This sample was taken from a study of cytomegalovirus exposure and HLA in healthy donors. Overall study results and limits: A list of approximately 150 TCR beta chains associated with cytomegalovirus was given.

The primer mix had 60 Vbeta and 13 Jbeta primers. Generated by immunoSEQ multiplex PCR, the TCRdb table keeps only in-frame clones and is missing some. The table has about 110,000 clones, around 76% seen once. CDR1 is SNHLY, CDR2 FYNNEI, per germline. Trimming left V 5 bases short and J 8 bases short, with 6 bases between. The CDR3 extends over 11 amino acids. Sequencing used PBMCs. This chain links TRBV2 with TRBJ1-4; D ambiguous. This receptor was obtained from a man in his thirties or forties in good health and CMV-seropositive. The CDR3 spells CASSRREKLFF. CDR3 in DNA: TGTGCCAGCAGTCGCCGGGAAAAACTGTTTTTT. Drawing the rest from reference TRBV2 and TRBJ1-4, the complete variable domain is EPEVTQTPSHQVTQMGQEVILRCVPISNHLYFYWYRQILGQKVEFLVSFYNNEISEKSEIFDDQFSVERPDGSNFTLKIRSTKLEDSAMYFCASSRREKLFFGSGTQLSVL.